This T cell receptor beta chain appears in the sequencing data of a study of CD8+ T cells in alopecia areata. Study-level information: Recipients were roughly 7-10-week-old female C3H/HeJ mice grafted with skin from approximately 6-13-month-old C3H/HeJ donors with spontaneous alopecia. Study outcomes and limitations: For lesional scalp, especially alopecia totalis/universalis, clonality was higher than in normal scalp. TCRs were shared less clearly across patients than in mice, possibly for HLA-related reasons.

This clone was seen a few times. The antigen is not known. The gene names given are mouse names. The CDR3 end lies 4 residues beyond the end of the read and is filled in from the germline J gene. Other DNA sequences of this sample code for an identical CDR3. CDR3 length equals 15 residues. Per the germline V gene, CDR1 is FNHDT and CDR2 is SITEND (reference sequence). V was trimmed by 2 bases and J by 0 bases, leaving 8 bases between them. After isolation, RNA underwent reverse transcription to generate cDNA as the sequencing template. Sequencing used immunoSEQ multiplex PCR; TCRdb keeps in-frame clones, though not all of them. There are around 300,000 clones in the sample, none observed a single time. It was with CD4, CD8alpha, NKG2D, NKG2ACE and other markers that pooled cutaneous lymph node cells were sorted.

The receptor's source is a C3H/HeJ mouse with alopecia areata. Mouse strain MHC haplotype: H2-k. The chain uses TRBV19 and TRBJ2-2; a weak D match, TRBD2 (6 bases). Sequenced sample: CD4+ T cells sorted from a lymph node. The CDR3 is CASSIWGANTGQLYF. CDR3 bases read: TGTGCCAGCAGTATCTGGGGAGCAAACACCGGG.